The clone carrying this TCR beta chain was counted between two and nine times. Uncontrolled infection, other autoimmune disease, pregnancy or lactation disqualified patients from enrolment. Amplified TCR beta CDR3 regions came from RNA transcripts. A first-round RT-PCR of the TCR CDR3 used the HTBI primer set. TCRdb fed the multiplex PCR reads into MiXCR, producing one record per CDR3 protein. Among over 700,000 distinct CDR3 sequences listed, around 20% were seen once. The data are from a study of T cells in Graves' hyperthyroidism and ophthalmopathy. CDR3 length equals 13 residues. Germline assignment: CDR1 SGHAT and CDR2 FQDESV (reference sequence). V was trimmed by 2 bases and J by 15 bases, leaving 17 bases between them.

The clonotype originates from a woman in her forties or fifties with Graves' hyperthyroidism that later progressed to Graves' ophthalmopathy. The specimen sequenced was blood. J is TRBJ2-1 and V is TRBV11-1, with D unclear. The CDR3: CASSLPHPIKVFF. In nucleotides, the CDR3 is TGTGCCAGCAGCTTACCCCACCCCATCAAGGTGTTCTTC.